One T cell receptor (beta chain) is described in this entry. The sample is drawn from a study of CD8 T cells in Susac syndrome. Random hexamers were used to reverse transcribe about 0.5 to 1 ug of RNA. TCRdb processed the immunoSEQ multiplex PCR reads anew with MiXCR; each CDR3 protein has one entry. The sample records 350,000 to 550,000 distinct CDR3 sequences, more than 80% being singletons. In blood CD8+ and CD4+ T cells, TCR beta underwent sequencing. Sample: CD8+ T cells from PBMCs. This TCR was recovered from a human donor with multiple sclerosis.

This CDR3 is CASSLVGRAEAFF. The CDR3 nucleotides are TGTGCCAGCAGCCTCGTGGGAAGGGCTGAAGCTTTCTTT. The J gene is TRBJ1-1, the V gene TRBV7-2; no firm D call. Germline assignment: CDR1 SGHTA and CDR2 FQGNSA. The CDR3 loop spans 13 amino acids. The V end lost 5 bases, the J end lost 6 bases, and 13 bases lay between the germline ends.